The 16 T cell receptor beta chains below all came from one sample that was sequenced in a study of Tregs in tolerant kidney transplant recipients. Data came from immunoSEQ multiplex PCR; TCRdb stores just in-frame clones and leaves some out. The sample consists of 45,000 or so clones, roughly 87% of them appearing once. Recipients received nonmyeloablative bone marrow transplants from related graft donors, with transient mixed chimerism. Sequenced here: CD8+ T cells from blood (PBMCs), sampled 12 months after the transplant. Receptors originate from a human patient who received a combined kidney and bone marrow transplant. These T cells may partly come from the graft donor.

This sequence joins TRBV9 and TRBJ1-4, with 7 nucleotides matching TRBD1. The CDR3 runs 14 residues. Germline CDR1 is SGDLS and CDR2 is YYNGEE. Trimming at V came to 2 bases and at J to 6 bases, leaving 4 bases not matched to a gene. The CDR3 bases are TGTGCCAGCAGCGTCCGGACAGGCGATGAAAAACTGTTTTTT. Translating it yields CASSVRTGDEKLFF. Full variable domain (outside the CDR3, taken from reference TRBV9 and TRBJ1-4): DSGVTQTPKHLITATGQRVTLRCSPRSGDLSVYWYQQSLDQGLQFLIQYYNGEERAKGNILERFSAQQFPDLHSELNLSSLELGDSALYFCASSVRTGDEKLFFGSGTQLSVL.

The chain is built from TRBV6-5 and TRBJ2-5; 12 bases map to TRBD2. Germline V gene lookup returns CDR1 MNHEY and CDR2 SVGAGI. The CDR3 has 15 amino acids. The trim removed 6 bases at V and 1 base at J, leaving 3 bases unmatched. In DNA form, the CDR3 reads TGTGCCAGCAGATTACTAGCGGGGGGCCAAGAGACCCAGTACTTC. Translation gives CASRLLAGGQETQYF.

The chain uses TRBV2 and TRBJ2-5; D gene uncertain. Germline CDR1 and CDR2: SNHLY and FYNNEI. The CDR3 contains 14 residues. V lost 3 bases, J lost 0 bases, and 8 bases lay in between. DNA for the CDR3: TGTGCCAGCAGTGACGTGACATACCAAGAGACCCAGTACTTC. This encodes CASSDVTYQETQYF.

The chain carries TRBV19 and TRBJ1-2, with D tentatively TRBD1 (6 bases). The germline V gene has CDR1 LNHDA and CDR2 SQIVND (reference sequence). The CDR3 length is 11 residues. Trimming removed 4 bases from V and 10 bases from J, with 10 bases in between. Written as DNA, the CDR3 is TGTGCCAGTAGTACCGGGACAAACTACACCTTC. Protein product: CASSTGTNYTF.

V gene TRBV4-3 combines with J gene TRBJ2-7; possible D gene TRBD2, 6 bases. The CDR3 has 15 residues. The germline V gene encodes CDR1 LGHNA and CDR2 YSLEER. V was cut by 3 bases and J by 3 bases, with 15 bases left in between. The CDR3 DNA sequence: TGCGCCAGCAGCCAGCATCGGGGACTCAACTACGAGCAGTACTTC. Translating gives CASSQHRGLNYEQYF.

The chain is built from TRBV6-5 and TRBJ2-3; D remains unclear. V was trimmed by 8 bases and J by 1 base, leaving 13 bases between them. This CDR3 contains 14 residues. Germline lookup yields CDR1 MNHEY and CDR2 SVGAGI. The CDR3 DNA is TGTGCCAGCGGCACTGGTACAGGCACAGATACGCAGTATTTT. Translating it yields CASGTGTGTDTQYF.

The chain has TRBV7-9 and TRBJ2-2; 7 bases align to TRBD1. CDR1 SEHNR and CDR2 FQNEAQ come from the germline V gene (reference sequence). The CDR3 covers 16 residues. Germline trimming cut 5 bases from V and 3 bases from J; bases unmatched to any gene: 9. The CDR3, as DNA: TGTGCCAGCAGCGACCCGAAGGGGGCCTACACCGGGGAGCTGTTTTTT. Residues: CASSDPKGAYTGELFF. Full variable domain (rest looked up from reference TRBV7-9 and TRBJ2-2): DTGVSQNPRHKITKRGQNVTFRCDPISEHNRLYWYRQTLGQGPEFLTYFQNEAQLEKSRLLSDRFSAERPKGSFSTLEIQRTEQGDSAMYLCASSDPKGAYTGELFFGEGSRLTVL.

The rearrangement uses TRBV28 and TRBJ2-2; TRBD2 aligns across 12 bases. Germline V lookup: CDR1 MDHEN, CDR2 SYDVKM. This CDR3 spans 17 amino acids. The V gene end was trimmed by 10 bases and the J gene end by 0 bases; junction bases not matched to a gene: 9. As DNA, the CDR3 is TGTGCCATCCGACTAGCGGGGGCCCTCACGAACACCGGGGAGCTGTTTTTT. Its translation: CAIRLAGALTNTGELFF.

For the CDR3, the DNA is TGTGCCAGCAGAGACAGGAAGTACCAAGAGACCCAGTACTTC. Translating gives CASRDRKYQETQYF. The chain carries TRBV6-5 and TRBJ2-5; a weak D match, TRBD1 (6 bases). CDR3 length: 14 amino acids. V was shortened by 6 bases and J by 0 bases, with 11 bases between the two germline ends. Germline V gives CDR1 MNHEY, CDR2 SVGAGI.

CDR3 sequence (DNA): TGTGCCAGCAGCTTAGGAGTTCTAGCGGGGGAGACCCAGTACTTC. Its protein product is CASSLGVLAGETQYF. The V call is TRBV11-1, the J call TRBJ2-5, with 9 bases lining up with TRBD2. The V and J ends lost 1 base and 5 bases, in that order; junction bases with no gene match: 5. Germline V gives CDR1 SGHAT, CDR2 FQDESV (reference sequence). The CDR3 is 15 amino acids.

This clone was seen once. V gene TRBV7-9 combines with J gene TRBJ1-3, with a weak D call TRBD1 (6 bases). V was shortened by 8 bases and J by 2 bases, with 13 bases between the two germline ends. The CDR3 consists of 14 residues. CDR1 and CDR2 from the germline V gene are SEHNR and FQNEAQ (reference sequence). The CDR3 spells CASSSEGAGNTIYF. The CDR3 bases are TGTGCCAGCTCCTCTGAGGGGGCTGGAAACACCATATATTTT.

CDR3 nucleotides: TGTGCCAGCACCCCTTCGTTTGGGGGCTTTGAGACCCAGTACTTC. This encodes CASTPSFGGFETQYF. This chain uses TRBV7-7 with TRBJ2-5; D is perhaps TRBD1 (6 bases). Germline values: CDR1 SSHAT, CDR2 FNYEAQ (reference sequence). CDR3 size: 15 residues. With 7 bases removed from V and 5 bases from J, the gap between germline ends came to 20 bases.

The genes are TRBV9 and TRBJ2-5; TRBD1 matches at 7 bases. CDR3 length equals 14 residues. Germline V gene lookup returns CDR1 SGDLS and CDR2 YYNGEE. Trimming removed 4 bases from V and 7 bases from J; junction bases left unmatched: 10. The CDR3 spells CASSPYRGAGTQYF. The CDR3 region has the DNA TGTGCCAGCAGCCCATACAGGGGTGCCGGGACCCAGTACTTC. Variable domain in full (rest from reference TRBV9 and TRBJ2-5): DSGVTQTPKHLITATGQRVTLRCSPRSGDLSVYWYQQSLDQGLQFLIQYYNGEERAKGNILERFSAQQFPDLHSELNLSSLELGDSALYFCASSPYRGAGTQYFGPGTRLLVL.

This clone was counted between two and nine times. This chain links TRBV7-6 with TRBJ1-2; TRBD1 matches at 7 bases. The CDR3 extends over 16 amino acids. CDR1 and CDR2 from the germline V gene are SGHVS and FNYEAQ. Germline trimming cut 6 bases from V and 6 bases from J; bases unmatched to any gene: 16. The CDR3 nucleotides read TGTGCCAGCAGTTCAGTATATACAGGGGCGAGGGATGGCTACACCTTC. This codes for CASSSVYTGARDGYTF.

V is TRBV4-1 and J is TRBJ1-1; D not certain. The germline V gene encodes CDR1 MGHRA and CDR2 YSYEKL. The V gene lost 0 bases and the J gene lost 6 bases, with 8 bases spanning the gap. The CDR3 consists of 13 residues. For the CDR3, the DNA is TGCGCCAGCAGCCAAGATGGAGTGCCTGAAGCTTTCTTT. As protein: CASSQDGVPEAFF.

The count of this clone is one. The CDR3 DNA sequence: TGTGCCAGTAGTTCTCTAGCGGTAGGCTCTGGGGCCAACGTCCTGACTTTC. Amino acid sequence: CASSSLAVGSGANVLTF. The chain uses TRBV19 and TRBJ2-6, with 7 positions matching TRBD2. The J segment lost 0 bases and the V segment lost 5 bases, leaving 7 bases of the junction unmatched. The length of the CDR3 is 17 residues. The V gene's germline CDR1 is LNHDA and CDR2 SQIVND (reference sequence).